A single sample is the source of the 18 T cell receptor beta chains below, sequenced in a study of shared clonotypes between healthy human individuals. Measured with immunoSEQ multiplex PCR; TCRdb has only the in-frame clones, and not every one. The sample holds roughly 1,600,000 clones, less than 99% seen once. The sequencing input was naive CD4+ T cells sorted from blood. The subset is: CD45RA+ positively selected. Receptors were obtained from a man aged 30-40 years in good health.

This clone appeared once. The CDR3 loop reads CASSWVAGADTQYF. In DNA, the CDR3 is TGTGCCAGCAGTTGGGTAGCGGGAGCAGATACGCAGTATTTT. V and J are TRBV27 and TRBJ2-3; 9 bases agree with TRBD2. CDR3 length: 14 amino acids. V trimming: 4 bases; J trimming: 4 bases; junction bases outside the gene matches: 3. CDR1 is MNHEY, CDR2 SMNVEV, per germline (reference sequence).

The CDR3 here is CASRERGPEAFF. CDR3 DNA: TGTGCCAGCAGGGAGAGGGGGCCTGAAGCTTTCTTT. V and J are TRBV2 and TRBJ1-1; 7 bases are a match to TRBD1. Unmatched junction bases numbered 4, after V lost 6 bases and J lost 6 bases. In germline, CDR1 is SNHLY, CDR2 FYNNEI. The CDR3 consists of 12 residues.

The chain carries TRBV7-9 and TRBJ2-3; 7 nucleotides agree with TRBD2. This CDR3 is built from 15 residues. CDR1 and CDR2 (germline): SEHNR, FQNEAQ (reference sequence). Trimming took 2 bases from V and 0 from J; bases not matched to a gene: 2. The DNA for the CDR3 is TGTGCCAGCAGCTTACGACTAGCTAGCACAGATACGCAGTATTTT. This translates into CASSLRLASTDTQYF.

In DNA form, the CDR3 reads TGTGCCAGCAGCCTAACGCAGGCCTCCTACGAGCAGTACTTC. It specifies CASSLTQASYEQYF. The rearrangement links TRBV13 to TRBJ2-7; no reliable D call. Germline CDR1 PRHDT, CDR2 FYEKMQ (reference sequence). The CDR3 extends over 14 amino acids. Trimming shortened V by 5 bases and J by 0 bases, and 11 bases separated the two germline ends.

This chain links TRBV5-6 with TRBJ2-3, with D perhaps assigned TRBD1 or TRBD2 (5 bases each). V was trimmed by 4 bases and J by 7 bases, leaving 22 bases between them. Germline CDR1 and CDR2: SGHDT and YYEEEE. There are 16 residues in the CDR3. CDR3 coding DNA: TGTGCCAGCAGCCAAGCCGGGGCCACAGGCCCGAATACGCAGTATTTT. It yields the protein CASSQAGATGPNTQYF.

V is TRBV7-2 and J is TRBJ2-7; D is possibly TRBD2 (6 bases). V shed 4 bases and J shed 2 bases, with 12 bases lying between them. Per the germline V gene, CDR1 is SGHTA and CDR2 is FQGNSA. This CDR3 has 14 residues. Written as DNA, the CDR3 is TGTGCCAGCAGCTCTTCCTGGGGGGCCTACGAGCAGTACTTC. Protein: CASSSSWGAYEQYF.

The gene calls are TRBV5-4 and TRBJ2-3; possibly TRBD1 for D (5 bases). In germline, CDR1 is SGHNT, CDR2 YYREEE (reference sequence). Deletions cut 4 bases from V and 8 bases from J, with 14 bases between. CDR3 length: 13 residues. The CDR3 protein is CASSDSGSGTQYF. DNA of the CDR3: TGTGCCAGCAGCGATTCAGGGTCCGGTACGCAGTATTTT.

The CDR3 sequence: CASRSRGRAETQYF. CDR3 nucleotides: TGTGCCAGCAGGTCCAGGGGGAGGGCAGAGACCCAGTACTTC. This chain joins TRBV6-1 and TRBJ2-5, with D perhaps being TRBD1 or TRBD2 (7 bases each). Trimming pared 6 bases from V and 4 bases from J, leaving 15 bases between. The germline V gene has CDR1 MNHNS and CDR2 SASEGT. This CDR3 has 14 residues.

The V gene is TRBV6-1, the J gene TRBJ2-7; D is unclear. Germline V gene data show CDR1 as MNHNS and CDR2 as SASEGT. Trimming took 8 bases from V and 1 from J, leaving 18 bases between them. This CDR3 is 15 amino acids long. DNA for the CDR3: TGTGCCAGCGGGAAAGTATCTAAGCGATCCTACGAGCAGTACTTC. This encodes CASGKVSKRSYEQYF.

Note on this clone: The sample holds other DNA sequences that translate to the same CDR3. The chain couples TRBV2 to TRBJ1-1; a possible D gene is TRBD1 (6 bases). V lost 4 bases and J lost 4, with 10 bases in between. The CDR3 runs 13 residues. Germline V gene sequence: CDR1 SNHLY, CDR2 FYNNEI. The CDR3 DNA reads TGTGCCAGCAGTGGTCAGGGGACCACTGAAGCTTTCTTT. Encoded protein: CASSGQGTTEAFF.

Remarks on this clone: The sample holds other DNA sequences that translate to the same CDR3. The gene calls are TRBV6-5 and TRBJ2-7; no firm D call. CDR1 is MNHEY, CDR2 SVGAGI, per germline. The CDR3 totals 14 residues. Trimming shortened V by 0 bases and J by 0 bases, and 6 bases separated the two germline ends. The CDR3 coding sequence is TGTGCCAGCAGTTACTCGATCAGCTCCTACGAGCAGTACTTC. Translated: CASSYSISSYEQYF.

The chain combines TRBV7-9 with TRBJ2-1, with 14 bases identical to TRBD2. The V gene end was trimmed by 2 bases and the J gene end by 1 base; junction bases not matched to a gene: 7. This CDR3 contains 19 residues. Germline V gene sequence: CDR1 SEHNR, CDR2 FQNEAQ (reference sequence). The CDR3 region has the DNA TGTGCCAGCAGCTTATCCCCGGGACTAGCGGGAGCATCCTACAATGAGCAGTTCTTC. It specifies CASSLSPGLAGASYNEQFF.

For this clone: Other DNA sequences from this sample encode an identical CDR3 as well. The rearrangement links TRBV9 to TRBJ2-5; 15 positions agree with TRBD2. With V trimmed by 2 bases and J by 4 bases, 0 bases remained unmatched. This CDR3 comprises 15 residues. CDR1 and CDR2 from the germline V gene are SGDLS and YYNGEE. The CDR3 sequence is CASSVGLAGGETQYF. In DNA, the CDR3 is TGTGCCAGCAGCGTGGGACTAGCGGGAGGAGAGACCCAGTACTTC.

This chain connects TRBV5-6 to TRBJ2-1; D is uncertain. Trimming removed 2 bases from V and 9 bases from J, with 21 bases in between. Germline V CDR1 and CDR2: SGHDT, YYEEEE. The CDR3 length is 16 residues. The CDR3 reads CASSLLTSFLAFEQFF. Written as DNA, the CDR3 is TGTGCCAGCAGCTTATTAACCTCATTTCTCGCGTTTGAGCAGTTCTTC.

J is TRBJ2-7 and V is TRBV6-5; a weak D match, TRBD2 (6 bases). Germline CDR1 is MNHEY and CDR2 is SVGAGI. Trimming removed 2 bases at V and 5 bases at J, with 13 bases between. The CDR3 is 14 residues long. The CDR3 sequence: CASSYRRGSHEQYF. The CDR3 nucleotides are TGTGCCAGCAGTTACAGACGGGGGAGTCACGAGCAGTACTTC.

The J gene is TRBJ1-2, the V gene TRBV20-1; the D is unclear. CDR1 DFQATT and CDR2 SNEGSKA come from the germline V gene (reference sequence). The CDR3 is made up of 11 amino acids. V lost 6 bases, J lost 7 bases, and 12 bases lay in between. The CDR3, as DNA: TGCAGTGCGCACCAGGAGGGTGGCTACACCTTC. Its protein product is CSAHQEGGYTF.

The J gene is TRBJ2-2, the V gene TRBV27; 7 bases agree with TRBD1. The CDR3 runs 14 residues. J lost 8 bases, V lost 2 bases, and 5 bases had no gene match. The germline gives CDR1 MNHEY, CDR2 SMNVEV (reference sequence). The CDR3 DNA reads TGTGCCAGCAGTTTACTCCAGGGGGAGGGGGAGCTGTTTTTT. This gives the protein CASSLLQGEGELFF.

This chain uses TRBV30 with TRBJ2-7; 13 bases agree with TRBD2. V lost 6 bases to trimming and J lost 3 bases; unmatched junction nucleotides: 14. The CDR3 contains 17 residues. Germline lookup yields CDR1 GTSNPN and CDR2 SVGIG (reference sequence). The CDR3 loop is CACRTSGRGSQVYEQYF. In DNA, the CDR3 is TGTGCCTGCCGGACTAGCGGGAGAGGGTCTCAGGTCTACGAGCAGTACTTC.